What follows are 18 T cell receptor beta chains derived from one specimen sequenced in a study of lymphopenia after photon versus proton radiotherapy. Repertoires were generated with immunoSEQ multiplex PCR, while TCRdb's copy carries only in-frame clones and drops some. This table holds approximately 65,000 clones, around 90% found once. The material sequenced was peripheral blood, taken from a patient treated with photon-based radiotherapy. The receptors stem from a woman between 65 and 79 years old with pancreatic cancer.

V usage is TRBV6-5 and J usage is TRBJ2-1; D unresolved. The CDR3 consists of 13 residues. Germline assignment: CDR1 MNHEY and CDR2 SVGAGI. V was clipped by 6 bases and J by 10 bases, with 16 bases between them. This chain's CDR3 is CASRRTPRTEQFF. The CDR3 nucleotides read TGTGCCAGCAGACGAACCCCCCGTACGGAGCAGTTCTTC.

This rearrangement joins TRBV2 to TRBJ2-5; TRBD2 is a possible D gene (6 bases). Germline CDR1 and CDR2: SNHLY and FYNNEI. Between the trimmed V and J ends, which lost 3 bases and 4 bases, there was a span of 18 bases. CDR3 length: 16 amino acids. This chain's CDR3 is CASSDGLASVRETQYF. CDR3 nucleotide sequence: TGTGCCAGCAGTGACGGGCTAGCGTCGGTTCGAGAGACCCAGTACTTC.

This sequence joins TRBV11-2 and TRBJ1-1; no definite D call. With 1 base removed from V and 2 bases from J, the gap between germline ends came to 5 bases. This CDR3 spans 13 amino acids. Per the germline V gene, CDR1 is SGHAT and CDR2 is FQNNGV. This CDR3 is CASSLVQNTEAFF. The CDR3 DNA reads as TGTGCCAGCAGCTTAGTACAAAACACTGAAGCTTTCTTT.

This clone came up once. The chain recombines TRBV2 with TRBJ2-1; D uncertain. V lost 2 bases and J lost 4, with 6 bases in between. The CDR3 is 13 residues long. Germline CDR1 and CDR2: SNHLY and FYNNEI. The CDR3 nucleotides are TGTGCCAGCAGTGAAACTGGATACAATGAGCAGTTCTTC. Protein sequence: CASSETGYNEQFF.

The genes are TRBV5-4 and TRBJ2-1; TRBD2 is a possible D gene (6 bases). The CDR3 runs to 15 residues. Trimming shortened V by 5 bases and J by 2 bases, and 14 bases separated the two germline ends. The germline V gene encodes CDR1 SGHNT and CDR2 YYREEE (reference sequence). The CDR3 protein is CASSVSGSAYNEQFF. The CDR3 DNA reads TGTGCCAGCAGTGTATCCGGGAGTGCCTACAATGAGCAGTTCTTC.

This chain connects TRBV28 to TRBJ1-1; possibly TRBD1 for D (6 bases). This CDR3 is built from 14 residues. Trimming removed 6 bases from V and 5 bases from J, with 16 bases in between. Germline V gives CDR1 MDHEN, CDR2 SYDVKM. CDR3 sequence reads: CASREQGRWTEAFF. CDR3 nucleotide sequence: TGTGCCAGCAGGGAACAGGGCCGGTGGACTGAAGCTTTCTTT.

This clone was seen a single time. The rearrangement links TRBV7-2 to TRBJ1-1; 12 positions agree with TRBD1. The CDR3 has 16 amino acids. Germline CDR1 SGHTA, CDR2 FQGNSA. V lost 5 bases, J lost 5 bases, and 9 bases stayed unmatched. CDR3 sequence (DNA): TGTGCCAGCAGCCAGACGGGACAGGGGGCGAGGACTGAAGCTTTCTTT. Amino acids: CASSQTGQGARTEAFF.

This clone occurred a few times. The V call is TRBV7-2, the J call TRBJ2-3; D possibly matches TRBD1 or TRBD2 (5 bases each). CDR3 length: 15 amino acids. Germline CDR1 is SGHTA and CDR2 is FQGNSA. V gave up 5 bases and J gave up 9 bases, with 21 bases separating them. Written as DNA, the CDR3 is TGTGCCAGCAGCCCGGGGACGGCCAGCGTTGGGACGCAGTATTTT. It translates to CASSPGTASVGTQYF.

The V gene is TRBV10-3, the J gene TRBJ2-3; D uncertain. This CDR3 has 16 residues. Germline loops: CDR1 ENHRY, CDR2 SYGVKD. V lost 3 bases and J lost 0, with 13 bases in between. The DNA for the CDR3 is TGTGCCATCAGTGATGCCTCAAAGACTAGCACAGATACGCAGTATTTT. This sequence encodes CAISDASKTSTDTQYF.

The gene calls are TRBV28 and TRBJ2-2; 9 bases are a match to TRBD2. V dropped 3 bases and J dropped 7; count of bases not matched to a gene: 15. From germline, CDR1 is MDHEN and CDR2 SYDVKM. CDR3 length: 18 amino acids. Here the CDR3 DNA reads TGTGCCAGCAGTTTGACTAAGGGGGCGGGAGGGCGAAGCGGGGAGCTGTTTTTT. Translated: CASSLTKGAGGRSGELFF. The variable domain in full, completed from reference TRBV28 and TRBJ2-2, reads DVKVTQSSRYLVKRTGEKVFLECVQDMDHENMFWYRQDPGLGLRLIYFSYDVKMKEKGDIPEGYSVSREKKERFSLILESASTNQTSMYLCASSLTKGAGGRSGELFFGEGSRLTVL.

The chain is built from TRBV15 and TRBJ1-2, with D maybe TRBD1 (5 bases). Trimming cost V 0 bases and J 5 bases, with 10 bases left between them. From germline, CDR1 is LNHNV and CDR2 YYDKDF (reference sequence). The CDR3 runs to 14 residues. The DNA for the CDR3 is TGTGCCACCAGCAGAGATCAGGGCGGGTATGGCTACACCTTC. Protein: CATSRDQGGYGYTF.

As for this clone: The junction departs from germline at one end; a sequencing error may be responsible. This chain joins TRBV30 and TRBJ1-1, with D perhaps matching TRBD1 (5 bases). Germline assignment: CDR1 GTSNPN and CDR2 SVGIG (reference sequence). This CDR3 spans 11 amino acids. CDR3 in amino acids: CAWSVGPGFSF. The CDR3 DNA reads as TGTGCCTGGAGTGTCGGTCCAGGGTTTTCCTTT.

This CDR3 is CASSWPLEAEQYF. The CDR3 DNA is TGTGCCAGCAGCTGGCCCCTAGAGGCCGAGCAGTACTTC. The V and J genes are TRBV5-4 and TRBJ2-7, with D hard to call. CDR1 and CDR2 from the germline V gene are SGHNT and YYREEE (reference sequence). The V gene lost 3 bases and the J gene lost 6 bases, with 13 bases spanning the gap. The CDR3 covers 13 residues. Using reference TRBV5-4 and TRBJ2-7 for the parts outside the CDR3, the full variable domain is ETGVTQSPTHLIKTRGQQVTLRCSSQSGHNTVSWYQQALGQGPQFIFQYYREEENGRGNFPPRFSGLQFPNYSSELNVNALELDDSALYLCASSWPLEAEQYFGPGTRLTVT.

The gene calls are TRBV19 and TRBJ1-1; a possible D gene is TRBD1 (6 bases). V gave up 5 bases and J gave up 9 bases, with 16 bases separating them. Looked up from germline, CDR1 is LNHDA and CDR2 is SQIVND (reference sequence). The CDR3 has 13 residues. CDR3 protein: CASSGGRQEKAFF. Here the CDR3 DNA reads TGTGCCAGTAGTGGGGGGAGACAGGAGAAAGCTTTCTTT.

This clone appeared a single time. The V gene is TRBV7-3, the J gene TRBJ2-5; D might be TRBD2 (5 bases). The CDR3 contains 18 residues. Germline CDR1 is SGHTA and CDR2 is FQGTGA. With 1 base removed from V and 4 bases from J, the gap between germline ends came to 22 bases. Here the CDR3 reads CASSLNAPRLDGRETQYF. The CDR3 DNA is TGTGCCAGCAGCTTAAACGCCCCTCGGCTAGATGGGAGAGAGACCCAGTACTTC.

The rearrangement links TRBV9 to TRBJ2-3, with D possibly being TRBD1 (6 bases). The V end was cut by 2 bases, the J end by 0 bases, with 13 bases between. Germline V gene sequence: CDR1 SGDLS, CDR2 YYNGEE. This CDR3 contains 16 residues. The CDR3 nucleotides read TGTGCCAGCAGCGTCGGACCCGGGACAAGCACAGATACGCAGTATTTT. Translating gives CASSVGPGTSTDTQYF.

The V call is TRBV19, the J call TRBJ1-1; 9 bases are shared with TRBD1. Trimming took 5 bases from V and 0 from J; bases not matched to a gene: 16. The CDR3 consists of 19 residues. Germline V gene sequence: CDR1 LNHDA, CDR2 SQIVND (reference sequence). The CDR3 protein is CASSPRGGAQGALNTEAFF. As DNA, the CDR3 is TGTGCCAGTAGTCCCAGGGGGGGGGCACAGGGGGCCTTGAACACTGAAGCTTTCTTT.

This sequence joins TRBV28 and TRBJ1-2; D might be TRBD1 (5 bases). The germline V gene encodes CDR1 MDHEN and CDR2 SYDVKM. Trimming took off 5 bases at V and 3 bases at J, with 16 bases between the two ends. The CDR3 has 15 amino acids. The CDR3 loop is CASSLSSGGDYGYTF. CDR3 coding DNA: TGTGCCAGCAGTCTATCTAGCGGGGGAGACTATGGCTACACCTTC.